These T cell receptor beta chains were read from a single sample in a study of cytomegalovirus exposure and HLA in healthy donors. Clones were read by immunoSEQ multiplex PCR, and TCRdb kept only the in-frame ones, dropping some. The table shows about 200,000 clones, with roughly 13% occurring only once. The specimen was PBMCs. These TCRs come from a man between 50 and 59 years old in good health and CMV-seropositive. Each CDR3 is given with its conserved first and last residue. The D gene is left open where the match is weak. Clone size appears in some rows only: once, few, many, or a class for an expanded clone.

cdr3_length: 16; v_call: TRBV4-1; clone_size: .; j_call: TRBJ1-3; d_call: TRBD1; cdr3_aa: CASSQDRQGAGNTIYF; cdr3_nt: TGCGCCAGCAGCCAAGATAGACAGGGGGCTGGAAACACCATATATTTT
cdr3_length: 13; v_call: TRBV7-9; clone_size: .; j_call: TRBJ1-6; d_call: TRBD1; cdr3_aa: CASSGTGNSPLHF; cdr3_nt: TGTGCGAGCTCGGGGACAGGGAATTCACCCCTCCACTTT
cdr3_length: 13; v_call: TRBV5-1; clone_size: .; j_call: TRBJ1-2; d_call: TRBD1; cdr3_aa: CASSKGQGTGYTF; cdr3_nt: TGCGCCAGCAGCAAAGGACAGGGGACCGGCTACACCTTC
cdr3_length: 15; v_call: TRBV6-1; clone_size: .; j_call: TRBJ1-6; d_call: .; cdr3_aa: CASSESSSYNSPLHF; cdr3_nt: TGTGCCAGCAGCGAATCTAGCTCCTATAATTCACCCCTCCACTTT
cdr3_length: 15; v_call: TRBV5-6; clone_size: .; j_call: TRBJ2-2; d_call: TRBD1; cdr3_aa: CASSLEGQGIGELFF; cdr3_nt: TGTGCCAGCAGCTTGGAGGGACAGGGAATCGGGGAGCTGTTTTTT
cdr3_length: 12; v_call: TRBV5-8; clone_size: .; j_call: TRBJ2-7; d_call: .; cdr3_aa: CASSRIFYEQYF; cdr3_nt: TGTGCCAGCAGCCGTATCTTCTACGAGCAGTACTTC
cdr3_length: 14; v_call: TRBV7-9; clone_size: .; j_call: TRBJ1-2; d_call: .; cdr3_aa: CASSSGRGKGGYTF; cdr3_nt: TGTGCCAGCAGCTCGGGACGGGGGAAGGGTGGCTACACCTTC
cdr3_length: 16; v_call: TRBV30; clone_size: few; j_call: TRBJ1-2; d_call: .; cdr3_aa: CAWSAGGVPGMRGYTF; cdr3_nt: TGTGCCTGGAGTGCCGGCGGGGTTCCCGGGATGAGAGGCTACACCTTC
cdr3_length: 15; v_call: TRBV10-2; clone_size: few; j_call: TRBJ1-5; d_call: .; cdr3_aa: CASSESWGGNQPQHF; cdr3_nt: TGCGCCAGCAGTGAGTCCTGGGGGGGGAATCAGCCCCAGCATTTT
cdr3_length: 14; v_call: TRBV7-2; clone_size: few; j_call: TRBJ1-5; d_call: .; cdr3_aa: CASSFTQINQPQHF; cdr3_nt: TGTGCCAGCAGCTTTACCCAGATAAATCAGCCCCAGCATTTT
cdr3_length: 15; v_call: TRBV19; clone_size: .; j_call: TRBJ1-4; d_call: TRBD1; cdr3_aa: CASSQRTGGNEKLFF; cdr3_nt: TGTGCCAGTAGTCAAAGGACAGGGGGGAATGAAAAACTGTTTTTT
cdr3_length: 15; v_call: TRBV4-1; clone_size: .; j_call: TRBJ1-2; d_call: TRBD1; cdr3_aa: CASSQGTGISYGYTF; cdr3_nt: TGCGCCAGCAGCCAAGGGACAGGGATTAGCTATGGCTACACCTTC
cdr3_length: 14; v_call: TRBV5-6; clone_size: few; j_call: TRBJ1-2; d_call: TRBD1; cdr3_aa: CASSFTQGARGYTF; cdr3_nt: TGTGCCAGCAGCTTCACCCAGGGGGCTAGGGGCTACACCTTC
cdr3_length: 13; v_call: TRBV6-5; clone_size: few; j_call: TRBJ2-1; d_call: TRBD1; cdr3_aa: CAGTGTGIYEQFF; cdr3_nt: TGTGCCGGCACCGGGACAGGGATCTATGAGCAGTTCTTC
cdr3_length: 9; v_call: TRBV10-1; clone_size: few; j_call: TRBJ2-1; d_call: .; cdr3_aa: CASTRNRFF; cdr3_nt: TGCGCCAGCACCAGGAATCGGTTCTTC
cdr3_length: 15; v_call: TRBV6-1; clone_size: .; j_call: TRBJ2-2; d_call: TRBD1; cdr3_aa: CASSPRQGNTGELFF; cdr3_nt: TGTGCCAGCAGTCCTAGACAGGGGAACACCGGGGAGCTGTTTTTT
cdr3_length: 13; v_call: TRBV11-3; clone_size: .; j_call: TRBJ1-1; d_call: .; cdr3_aa: CASSLVRHTEAFF; cdr3_nt: TGTGCCAGCAGCTTAGTGCGGCACACTGAAGCTTTCTTT
cdr3_length: 16; v_call: TRBV19; clone_size: few; j_call: TRBJ1-4; d_call: .; cdr3_aa: CASSIAGGSANEKLFF; cdr3_nt: TGTGCCAGTAGTATAGCTGGAGGGTCGGCTAATGAAAAACTGTTTTTT
cdr3_length: 12; v_call: TRBV5-4; clone_size: few; j_call: TRBJ1-2; d_call: .; cdr3_aa: CASSETDLNYTF; cdr3_nt: TGTGCCAGCAGCGAAACCGACTTGAACTACACCTTC
cdr3_length: 11; v_call: TRBV5-8; clone_size: few; j_call: TRBJ2-3; d_call: .; cdr3_aa: CASIRTDTQYF; cdr3_nt: TGTGCCAGCATCCGGACAGATACGCAGTATTTT
cdr3_length: 13; v_call: TRBV19; clone_size: .; j_call: TRBJ1-5; d_call: .; cdr3_aa: CATTGNSNQPQHF; cdr3_nt: TGTGCCACCACAGGGAATAGCAATCAGCCCCAGCATTTT
cdr3_length: 15; v_call: TRBV4-3; clone_size: .; j_call: TRBJ1-4; d_call: .; cdr3_aa: CASSQDRATNEKLFF; cdr3_nt: TGCGCCAGCAGCCAAGATCGGGCAACTAATGAAAAACTGTTTTTT
cdr3_length: 13; v_call: TRBV29-1; clone_size: .; j_call: TRBJ1-2; d_call: .; cdr3_aa: CSAGRLGADAYPF; cdr3_nt: TGCAGCGCGGGGCGGTTGGGGGCAGATGCCTACCCCTTC
cdr3_length: 17; v_call: TRBV18; clone_size: .; j_call: TRBJ2-2; d_call: .; cdr3_aa: CASSPTQGRVNTGELFF; cdr3_nt: TGTGCCAGCTCACCCACACAGGGCAGGGTCAACACCGGGGAGCTGTTTTTT
cdr3_length: 13; v_call: TRBV10-3; clone_size: few; j_call: TRBJ2-7; d_call: .; cdr3_aa: CAIRGAPGYEQYF; cdr3_nt: TGTGCCATCAGGGGGGCCCCCGGTTACGAGCAGTACTTC
cdr3_length: 14; v_call: TRBV6-1; clone_size: .; j_call: TRBJ2-7; d_call: TRBD1; cdr3_aa: CASRRTGNSYEQYF; cdr3_nt: TGTGCCAGCAGAAGGACAGGGAACTCCTACGAGCAGTACTTC
cdr3_length: 16; v_call: TRBV5-4; clone_size: .; j_call: TRBJ2-1; d_call: TRBD2; cdr3_aa: CASSFWTSGGAREQFF; cdr3_nt: TGTGCCAGCAGCTTTTGGACTAGCGGGGGGGCAAGGGAGCAGTTCTTC
cdr3_length: 16; v_call: TRBV7-2; clone_size: few; j_call: TRBJ2-1; d_call: TRBD1; cdr3_aa: CASSLAGTGGFNEQFF; cdr3_nt: TGTGCCAGCAGCTTAGCGGGGACAGGGGGATTCAATGAGCAGTTCTTC
cdr3_length: 14; v_call: TRBV13; clone_size: few; j_call: TRBJ2-7; d_call: .; cdr3_aa: CASSPGRAGSEQYF; cdr3_nt: TGTGCCAGCAGCCCCGGACGGGCGGGCTCCGAGCAGTACTTC
cdr3_length: 15; v_call: TRBV5-1; clone_size: few; j_call: TRBJ1-3; d_call: .; cdr3_aa: CASSPGPGTGNTIYF; cdr3_nt: TGCGCCAGCAGCCCGGGCCCCGGGACTGGAAACACCATATATTTT
cdr3_length: 15; v_call: TRBV18; clone_size: few; j_call: TRBJ2-3; d_call: .; cdr3_aa: CASSSQVTSTDTQYF; cdr3_nt: TGTGCCAGCTCATCACAGGTGACTAGCACAGATACGCAGTATTTT
cdr3_length: 16; v_call: TRBV7-6; clone_size: few; j_call: TRBJ2-5; d_call: TRBD2; cdr3_aa: CASSPRGRGGVKTQYF; cdr3_nt: TGTGCCAGCAGCCCTCGGGGGCGGGGGGGAGTAAAGACCCAGTACTTC
cdr3_length: 14; v_call: TRBV12-1; clone_size: few; j_call: TRBJ2-2; d_call: .; cdr3_aa: CASRAPCGPGELFF; cdr3_nt: TGTGCCAGCAGGGCCCCGTGCGGCCCCGGGGAGCTGTTTTTT
cdr3_length: 13; v_call: TRBV4-1; clone_size: .; j_call: TRBJ2-1; d_call: .; cdr3_aa: CASSQSQGIEQFF; cdr3_nt: TGCGCCAGCAGCCAGTCCCAGGGGATTGAGCAGTTCTTC
cdr3_length: 16; v_call: TRBV19; clone_size: few; j_call: TRBJ1-4; d_call: .; cdr3_aa: CASSPYSSLANEKLFF; cdr3_nt: TGTGCCAGTAGTCCTTACTCTTCTTTGGCTAATGAAAAACTGTTTTTT
cdr3_length: 12; v_call: TRBV25-1; clone_size: few; j_call: TRBJ1-2; d_call: .; cdr3_aa: CASSEGQSGYTF; cdr3_nt: TGTGCCAGCAGTGAAGGCCAATCAGGCTACACCTTC
cdr3_length: 15; v_call: TRBV7-2; clone_size: .; j_call: TRBJ1-1; d_call: .; cdr3_aa: CASSLLVRGGTEAFF; cdr3_nt: TGTGCCAGCAGCCTCCTCGTTCGAGGAGGAACTGAAGCTTTCTTT
cdr3_length: 15; v_call: TRBV5-1; clone_size: few; j_call: TRBJ2-7; d_call: .; cdr3_aa: CASSLAGVGGEEQYF; cdr3_nt: TGCGCCAGCAGCTTGGCGGGCGTGGGGGGTGAGGAGCAGTACTTC
cdr3_length: 18; v_call: TRBV5-6; clone_size: .; j_call: TRBJ1-5; d_call: .; cdr3_aa: CASSGGPGSDSVNQPQHF; cdr3_nt: TGTGCCAGCAGCGGGGGCCCCGGTTCAGACAGCGTGAATCAGCCCCAGCATTTT
cdr3_length: 15; v_call: TRBV10-2; clone_size: once; j_call: TRBJ1-1; d_call: TRBD1; cdr3_aa: CASLPTGGYGTEAFF; cdr3_nt: TGCGCCAGCCTCCCGACAGGGGGCTACGGCACTGAAGCTTTCTTT
cdr3_length: 14; v_call: TRBV28; clone_size: .; j_call: TRBJ2-4; d_call: TRBD1; cdr3_aa: CASSSTGTKNIQYF; cdr3_nt: TGTGCCAGCAGTTCGACAGGGACCAAAAACATTCAGTACTTC
cdr3_length: 15; v_call: TRBV18; clone_size: few; j_call: TRBJ1-1; d_call: .; cdr3_aa: CASSPPWQGNTEAFF; cdr3_nt: TGTGCCAGCTCACCACCGTGGCAGGGTAACACTGAAGCTTTCTTT
cdr3_length: 16; v_call: TRBV9; clone_size: .; j_call: TRBJ2-5; d_call: TRBD2; cdr3_aa: CASSGPLGGSGETQYF; cdr3_nt: TGTGCCAGCTCCGGGCCCCTGGGGGGGAGCGGAGAGACCCAGTACTTC
cdr3_length: 14; v_call: TRBV11-3; clone_size: .; j_call: TRBJ1-6; d_call: .; cdr3_aa: CASSLSTGNSPLHF; cdr3_nt: TGTGCCAGCAGCCTATCGACGGGTAATTCACCCCTCCACTTT
cdr3_length: 14; v_call: TRBV9; clone_size: few; j_call: TRBJ2-3; d_call: .; cdr3_aa: CASSVVGSTDTQYF; cdr3_nt: TGTGCCAGCAGCGTAGTGGGCAGCACAGATACGCAGTATTTT
cdr3_length: 15; v_call: TRBV7-8; clone_size: few; j_call: TRBJ2-3; d_call: TRBD1; cdr3_aa: CASSPQTGVPDTQYF; cdr3_nt: TGTGCCAGCAGCCCCCAGACAGGGGTCCCAGATACGCAGTATTTT
cdr3_length: 13; v_call: TRBV6-5; clone_size: .; j_call: TRBJ1-2; d_call: .; cdr3_aa: CASSYDGNYGYTF; cdr3_nt: TGTGCCAGCAGTTACGACGGGAACTATGGCTACACCTTC